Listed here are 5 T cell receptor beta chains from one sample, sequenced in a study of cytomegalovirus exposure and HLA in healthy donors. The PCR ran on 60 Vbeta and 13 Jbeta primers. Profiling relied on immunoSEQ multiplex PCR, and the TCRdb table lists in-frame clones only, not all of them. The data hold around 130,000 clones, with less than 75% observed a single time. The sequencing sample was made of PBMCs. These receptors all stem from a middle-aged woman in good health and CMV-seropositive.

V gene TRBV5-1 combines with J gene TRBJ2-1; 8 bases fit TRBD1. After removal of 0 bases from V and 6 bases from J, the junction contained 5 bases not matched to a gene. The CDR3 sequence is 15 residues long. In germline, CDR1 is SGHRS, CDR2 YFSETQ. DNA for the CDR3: TGCGCCAGCAGCTTGGAGACAGGGGTCCCCAATGAGCAGTTCTTC. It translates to CASSLETGVPNEQFF.

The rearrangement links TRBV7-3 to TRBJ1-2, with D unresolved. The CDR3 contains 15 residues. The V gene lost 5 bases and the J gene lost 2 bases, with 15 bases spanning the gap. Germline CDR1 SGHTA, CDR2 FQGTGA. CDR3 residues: CASSPSPGANYGYTF. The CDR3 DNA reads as TGTGCCAGCAGCCCAAGCCCGGGAGCCAACTATGGCTACACCTTC.

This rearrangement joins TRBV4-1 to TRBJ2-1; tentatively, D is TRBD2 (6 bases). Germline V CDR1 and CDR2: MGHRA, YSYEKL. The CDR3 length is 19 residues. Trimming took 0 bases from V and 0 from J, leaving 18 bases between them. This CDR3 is CASSQEYRRAVSSYNEQFF. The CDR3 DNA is TGCGCCAGCAGCCAAGAATATAGGAGGGCCGTCAGCTCCTACAATGAGCAGTTCTTC.

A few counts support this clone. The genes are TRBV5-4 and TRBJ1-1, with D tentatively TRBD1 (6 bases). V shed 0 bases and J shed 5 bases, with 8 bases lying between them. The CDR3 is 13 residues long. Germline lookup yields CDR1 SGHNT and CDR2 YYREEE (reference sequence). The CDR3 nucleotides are TGTGCCAGCAGCTTGGGGGACATTACTGAAGCTTTCTTT. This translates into CASSLGDITEAFF.

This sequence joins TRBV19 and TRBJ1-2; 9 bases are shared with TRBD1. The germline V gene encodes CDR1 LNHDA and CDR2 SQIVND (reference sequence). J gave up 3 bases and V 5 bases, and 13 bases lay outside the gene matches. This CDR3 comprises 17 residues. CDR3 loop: CASSSRTGVERDYGYTF. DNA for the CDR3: TGTGCCAGTAGTTCCAGGACAGGGGTAGAGAGAGACTATGGCTACACCTTC.